Listed below are T cell receptor beta chains from one sample, sequenced in a study of CD8+ T cells in alopecia areata. Profiled with immunoSEQ multiplex PCR; TCRdb holds only in-frame clones, not every one. The table has about 100,000 clones, 45% to 70% seen once; the top ten hold roughly 19%. The sample taken for sequencing was CD8+ T cells sorted from blood. The receptors were sampled from a human donor in good health. Each CDR3 is given with its conserved first and last residue.

v_gene	j_gene	CDR3aa
TRBV28	TRBJ1-1	CASSLFRMANTEAFF
TRBV6-5	TRBJ1-2	CASSYSIPGNYGYTF
TRBV29-1	TRBJ2-7	CSVESGEPYEQYF
TRBV28	TRBJ2-7	CASSSWAGQDVQYF
TRBV28	TRBJ2-7	CASSPSSVGGNSYEQYF
TRBV5-6	TRBJ2-6	CASSPGDSGANVLTF
TRBV29-1	TRBJ2-1	CSVETGTNEQFF
TRBV2	TRBJ2-3	CASSEFLAGGTDTQYF
TRBV13	TRBJ2-5	CASSPPGNQETQYF
TRBV29-1	TRBJ1-2	CSVERQGGADGYTF
TRBV2	TRBJ1-5	CASSRRGLPPQPQHF
TRBV6-5	TRBJ2-2	CASSWRGTTGELFF
TRBV5-4	TRBJ2-3	CASSPRLDPLTDTQYF
TRBV7-3	TRBJ2-1	CASSSDLVDEQFF
TRBV9	TRBJ1-2	CASSVGAGYGYTF
TRBV28	TRBJ1-5	CASTSDREPNQPQHF
TRBV19	TRBJ2-7	CASSPPGHFPSYEQYF